This passage covers 15 T cell receptor beta chains from one sample sequenced in a study of OX40 agonist ivuxolimab in advanced cancers. Libraries were prepared by immunoSEQ multiplex PCR; TCRdb keeps only in-frame clonotypes and omits some of them. The sample includes about 60,000 clones, around four fifths seen only once; the top ten take more than 2.5%. The sample consisted of CD4+ or CD8+ T cells sorted from blood, taken in a trial of the OX40 agonist ivuxolimab. These receptors were obtained from an adult with an advanced solid tumor such as melanoma, head and neck, liver or kidney cancer.

The chain carries TRBV2 and TRBJ2-3, with a weak D call TRBD2 (5 bases). Trimming took off 4 bases at V and 1 base at J, with 21 bases between the two ends. Germline values: CDR1 SNHLY, CDR2 FYNNEI. CDR3 length: 18 amino acids. CDR3: CASSGRVWETPRTDTQYF. CDR3 in DNA: TGTGCCAGCAGTGGCCGGGTTTGGGAGACTCCCCGCACAGATACGCAGTATTTT. The variable domain in full, with the rest retrieved from reference TRBV2 and TRBJ2-3, is EPEVTQTPSHQVTQMGQEVILRCVPISNHLYFYWYRQILGQKVEFLVSFYNNEISEKSEIFDDQFSVERPDGSNFTLKIRSTKLEDSAMYFCASSGRVWETPRTDTQYFGPGTRLTVL.

With regard to this clone: A read error may produce the germline difference seen at one junction end. The V gene is TRBV10-1, the J gene TRBJ2-4; D may correspond to TRBD1 or TRBD2 (5 bases each). The CDR3 has 12 residues. From germline, CDR1 is WNHNN and CDR2 SYGVQD (reference sequence). The CDR3 DNA reads as TGCGCCAGCCCACGGGACGCCCCCCATCGGGACTTC. Its translation: CASPRDAPHRDF.

The J gene is TRBJ2-5, the V gene TRBV5-4; TRBD1 matches 7 bases. The V segment lost 2 bases and the J segment 5 bases; nucleotides outside the gene matches: 3. Germline CDR1 is SGHNT and CDR2 is YYREEE (reference sequence). The CDR3 contains 13 residues. DNA for the CDR3: TGTGCCAGCAGCTTACAGGGGAAGGAGACCCAGTACTTC. Its protein is CASSLQGKETQYF.

The V and J genes are TRBV7-3 and TRBJ2-7, with TRBD1 matching 9 bases. This CDR3 has 13 residues. CDR1 and CDR2 from the germline V gene are SGHTA and FQGTGA. The J segment lost 2 bases and the V segment lost 5 bases, leaving 1 base of the junction unmatched. CDR3 in DNA: TGTGCCAGCAGCGGGACAGGGACCTACGAGCAGTACTTC. Its translation is CASSGTGTYEQYF.

The chain has TRBV15 and TRBJ2-7; no clear D. The germline CDR1 and CDR2 sequences are LNHNV and YYDKDF (reference sequence). Trimming cost V 1 base and J 3 bases, with 7 bases left between them. This CDR3 is built from 13 residues. The CDR3 coding sequence is TGTGCCACCAGCAGAGTGGATAGCTACGAGCAGTACTTC. Translated, it gives CATSRVDSYEQYF.

This sequence joins TRBV30 and TRBJ1-2, with a weak D call TRBD1 (5 bases). Germline CDR1 GTSNPN, CDR2 SVGIG (reference sequence). CDR3 length: 13 amino acids. Trimming pared 3 bases from V and 8 bases from J, leaving 16 bases between. The CDR3 reads CAWSLEGRGGYTF. Written as DNA, the CDR3 is TGTGCCTGGAGCCTAGAGGGCCGGGGCGGCTACACCTTC.

The chain couples TRBV6-5 to TRBJ2-7; D tentatively fits TRBD1 or TRBD2 (6 bases each). Trimming shortened V by 2 bases and J by 6 bases, and 14 bases separated the two germline ends. Germline V gives CDR1 MNHEY, CDR2 SVGAGI. The CDR3 is made up of 14 amino acids. CDR3 sequence (DNA): TGTGCCAGCAGTTACATCGGGGGCCGTAGCGAGCAGTACTTC. It is translated as CASSYIGGRSEQYF.

J is TRBJ2-7 and V is TRBV5-1; D is possibly TRBD2 (6 bases). Trimming stripped 0 bases from V and 0 bases from J, with 19 bases between. Germline V gene sequence: CDR1 SGHRS, CDR2 YFSETQ. The CDR3 loop spans 18 amino acids. The CDR3 nucleotides are TGCGCCAGCAGCTTGGATGTCGCTGGGGGGAGGACCTCCTACGAGCAGTACTTC. As protein: CASSLDVAGGRTSYEQYF. Full variable domain (missing parts from reference TRBV5-1 and TRBJ2-7): KAGVTQTPRYLIKTRGQQVTLSCSPISGHRSVSWYQQTPGQGLQFLFEYFSETQRNKGNFPGRFSGRQFSNSRSEMNVSTLELGDSALYLCASSLDVAGGRTSYEQYFGPGTRLTVT.

The chain combines TRBV19 with TRBJ2-3, with 7 bases lining up with TRBD1. This CDR3 comprises 14 residues. Germline V gene data show CDR1 as LNHDA and CDR2 as SQIVND (reference sequence). V trimming: 4 bases; J trimming: 8 bases; junction bases outside the gene matches: 9. CDR3 sequence: CASSNTGDVGTQYF. In DNA form, the CDR3 reads TGTGCCAGTAGTAATACAGGGGATGTAGGTACGCAGTATTTT. Complete variable domain (other parts from reference TRBV19 and TRBJ2-3): DGGITQSPKYLFRKEGQNVTLSCEQNLNHDAMYWYRQDPGQGLRLIYYSQIVNDFQKGDIAEGYSVSREKKESFPLTVTSAQKNPTAFYLCASSNTGDVGTQYFGPGTRLTVL.

This chain uses TRBV4-1 with TRBJ1-6; D is ambiguous. With 7 bases removed from V and 0 bases from J, the gap between germline ends came to 4 bases. Germline values: CDR1 MGHRA, CDR2 YSYEKL. The CDR3 totals 13 residues. The CDR3 nucleotides are TGCGCCAGCATGGGCTCCTATAATTCACCCCTCCACTTT. Amino acid sequence: CASMGSYNSPLHF.

The rearrangement uses TRBV5-4 and TRBJ1-1; tentatively, D is TRBD1 (6 bases). Germline assignment: CDR1 SGHNT and CDR2 YYREEE (reference sequence). This CDR3 contains 14 residues. V dropped 0 bases and J dropped 6 bases, with 12 bases sitting between them. This CDR3 reads CASSLVQGRAEAFF. In nucleotides, the CDR3 is TGTGCCAGCAGCTTGGTGCAGGGGCGGGCTGAAGCTTTCTTT.

The CDR3 loop is CAWSPDRVWSEKLFF. The CDR3 DNA reads TGTGCCTGGAGTCCAGACAGGGTCTGGTCTGAAAAACTGTTTTTT. This rearrangement joins TRBV30 to TRBJ1-4, with 7 bases fitting TRBD1. The CDR3 covers 15 residues. J was trimmed by 7 bases and V by 2 bases; bases with no gene match: 10. The V gene's germline CDR1 is GTSNPN and CDR2 SVGIG (reference sequence).

This rearrangement joins TRBV6-5 to TRBJ2-7; maybe TRBD2 (7 bases). The CDR3 consists of 15 residues. From germline, CDR1 is MNHEY and CDR2 SVGAGI. The V end lost 0 bases, the J end lost 2 bases, and 11 bases lay between the germline ends. CDR3 in amino acids: CASSYSGGEAYEQYF. The CDR3 nucleotides read TGTGCCAGCAGTTACTCAGGGGGGGAAGCCTACGAGCAGTACTTC.

This clone showed up just a few times. The V gene is TRBV29-1, the J gene TRBJ1-2; TRBD1 matches at 8 bases. This CDR3 has 14 residues. In germline, CDR1 is SQVTM, CDR2 ANQGSEA. Unmatched junction bases numbered 12, after V lost 6 bases and J lost 6 bases. As DNA, the CDR3 is TGCAGCGTGAGACTAATCAGGGGGCTGGATGGCTACACCTTC. Protein: CSVRLIRGLDGYTF.

The V gene is TRBV2, the J gene TRBJ2-5; TRBD2 matches at 13 bases. The better agreement between TRBJ2-7 and the DNA end casts doubt on the J call. Germline V CDR1 and CDR2: SNHLY, FYNNEI. The CDR3 runs 15 residues. The CDR3: CDWATSGREAYEQYF. CDR3 nucleotides: TGTGACTGGGCTACTAGCGGGAGGGAAGCCTACGAGCAGTACTTC.